A single T cell receptor beta chain is shown here with its context. Its specificity is not known. The ends lost 4 bases at V and 1 base at J; junction bases unmatched: 4. Per the germline V gene, CDR1 is MDHEN and CDR2 is SYDVKM. The CDR3 loop spans 15 amino acids. TCRdb's table, derived via immunoSEQ multiplex PCR, lists solely in-frame clones and lacks some. Among approximately 56,000 clones listed, over 75% were seen once. This entry comes from a study of OX40 agonist ivuxolimab in advanced cancers. The study's findings and limits: Those patients achieving a partial response at 0.1-3.0 mg/kg showed among the lowest clonal expansion.

Sequenced here: CD4+ or CD8+ T cells sorted from blood, sampled in a trial of the OX40 agonist ivuxolimab. This chain connects TRBV28 to TRBJ2-5; 9 bases align to TRBD2. This clonotype was obtained from an adult with an advanced solid tumor such as melanoma, head and neck, liver or kidney cancer. CDR3 nucleotides: TGTGCCAGCAGTTCTAGCGGGGTCCCCCAAGAGACCCAGTACTTC. Residues: CASSSSGVPQETQYF. The full variable domain, completed using reference TRBV28 and TRBJ2-5, is DVKVTQSSRYLVKRTGEKVFLECVQDMDHENMFWYRQDPGLGLRLIYFSYDVKMKEKGDIPEGYSVSREKKERFSLILESASTNQTSMYLCASSSSGVPQETQYFGPGTRLLVL.